This T cell receptor beta chain was found in a study of beta chain features in type 1 diabetes. The entirety of the isolated RNA underwent reverse transcription, so expressed TCRB transcripts were sequenced. Data came from immunoSEQ multiplex PCR; TCRdb stores just in-frame clones and leaves some out. The sample records around 650,000 clones, around 12% being singletons. General study findings and limits: Patients' naive, central memory and Treg TCRB repertoires seemed closer to one another than those of healthy donors. When cDNA is sequenced, cells with high TCR expression could be over-represented. In type 1 diabetes patients, VDJ junctions had fewer insertions; deletions at these junctions were more frequent. For Type 1 diabetes patients, all four CD4+ subsets carried TCRB CDR3s that were moderately but significantly shorter.

Germline CDR1 reads MNHEY; CDR2 reads SMNVEV (reference sequence). Trimming took 0 bases from V and 4 from J, leaving 12 bases between them. This CDR3 contains 15 residues. This clone was found a few times. Its antigen is still unknown. This chain links TRBV27 with TRBJ1-2; D might be TRBD1 (5 bases). Sequencing input: naive CD4+ T cells from blood. This clonotype was sampled from a young man with type 1 diabetes. The CDR3 DNA is TGTGCCAGCAGTTTATCCTGGGACCAGGGCTATGGCTACACCTTC. Amino acids: CASSLSWDQGYGYTF.